A single sample is the source of the 19 T cell receptor beta chains below, sequenced in a study of regulatory T cells in long-lasting Graves disease. Time point reported: persistent/refractory GD, antithyroid drugs over 5 years with positive TRAb. The authors made the TCR library using RNA they extracted from PBMCs. The TCR beta library used iRepertoire HTBI primers with Arm-PCR amplification of CDR3. TCRdb reprocessed the multiplex PCR reads with MiXCR, giving one entry per CDR3 protein. There are roughly 700,000 distinct CDR3 sequences in the sample; 30% occur only once, and about 40% lies in the top ten. Specimen: peripheral blood mononuclear cells (PBMCs), collected when the disease was refractory, from a patient treated with antithyroid drugs. These receptors were collected from a female donor with Graves disease.

The V call is TRBV2, the J call TRBJ1-5; the D gene is possibly TRBD1 (5 bases). CDR3 length: 14 amino acids. The V and J ends lost 2 bases and 5 bases respectively, with 10 bases between them. The germline V gene has CDR1 SNHLY and CDR2 FYNNEI. CDR3 nucleotide sequence: TGTGCCAGCAGTGAACAGGGTGGATATCAGCCCCAGCATTTT. Residues: CASSEQGGYQPQHF. Drawing the rest from reference TRBV2 and TRBJ1-5, the complete variable domain is EPEVTQTPSHQVTQMGQEVILRCVPISNHLYFYWYRQILGQKVEFLVSFYNNEISEKSEIFDDQFSVERPDGSNFTLKIRSTKLEDSAMYFCASSEQGGYQPQHFGDGTRLSIL.

The chain combines TRBV11-1 with TRBJ1-2; the match to TRBD1 covers 8 bases. CDR3 length: 14 residues. J lost 5 bases, V lost 5 bases, and 7 bases had no gene match. Germline V gives CDR1 SGHAT, CDR2 FQDESV (reference sequence). The CDR3 nucleotides are TGTGCCAGCAGCCCCCGGGACAGGAAATATGGCTACACCTTC. Translated: CASSPRDRKYGYTF.

This clonotype was seen many times. The chain joins TRBV11-2 to TRBJ2-5; D is perhaps TRBD2 (5 bases). The V and J ends lost 5 bases and 5 bases respectively, with 9 bases between them. This CDR3 comprises 12 residues. Germline CDR1 and CDR2: SGHAT and FQNNGV. The CDR3 bases are TGTGCCAGCAGCGCGACGGGGGAGACCCAGTACTTC. Translating it yields CASSATGETQYF. Supplemented by reference TRBV11-2 and TRBJ2-5, the full variable domain reads EAGVAQSPRYKIIEKRQSVAFWCNPISGHATLYWYQQILGQGPKLLIQFQNNGVVDDSQLPKDRFSAERLKGVDSTLKIQPAKLEDSAVYLCASSATGETQYFGPGTRLLVL.

The table lists this clonotype with many counts. The chain employs TRBV2 and TRBJ1-2, with D perhaps matching TRBD1 (5 bases). This CDR3 spans 15 amino acids. Germline CDR1 reads SNHLY; CDR2 reads FYNNEI. Trimming shortened V by 3 bases and J by 4 bases, and 15 bases separated the two germline ends. The CDR3 nucleotides read TGTGCCAGCAGTGACGGGGCCAGAGAGGGCTATGGCTACACCTTC. Translation gives CASSDGAREGYGYTF. The variable domain in full, completed from reference TRBV2 and TRBJ1-2, reads EPEVTQTPSHQVTQMGQEVILRCVPISNHLYFYWYRQILGQKVEFLVSFYNNEISEKSEIFDDQFSVERPDGSNFTLKIRSTKLEDSAMYFCASSDGAREGYGYTFGSGTRLTVV.

This clonotype has ten or more counts. CDR3 protein: CATLKGAASNQPQHF. The CDR3 bases are TGTGCCACCCTGAAGGGGGCGGCAAGCAATCAGCCCCAGCATTTT. The J gene is TRBJ1-5, the V gene TRBV28; TRBD1 aligns across 7 bases. Trimming at V came to 10 bases and at J to 1 base, leaving 10 bases not matched to a gene. The CDR3 loop spans 15 amino acids. Germline V gene lookup returns CDR1 MDHEN and CDR2 SYDVKM.

This clonotype was detected ten times or more. This chain uses TRBV12-3 or TRBV12-4 with TRBJ1-2; D perhaps matches TRBD1 (5 bases). This CDR3 spans 15 amino acids. Deletions cut 3 bases from V and 6 bases from J, with 17 bases between. For the CDR3, the DNA is TGTGCCAGCAGTTTCAGCAGGGTCTCGGGAAATGGCTACACCTTC. This codes for CASSFSRVSGNGYTF.

This clonotype was counted between two and nine times. The chain is built from TRBV20-1 and TRBJ2-3, with a tentative D call TRBD2 (6 bases). The CDR3 sequence is 16 residues long. V shed 6 bases and J shed 0 bases, with 19 bases lying between them. Germline CDR1 is DFQATT and CDR2 is SNEGSKA (reference sequence). The CDR3 loop is CSASRLAASSTDTQYF. DNA for the CDR3: TGCAGTGCATCCCGCTTAGCGGCCTCTAGCACAGATACGCAGTATTTT.

This clonotype has more than one count but fewer than ten. V gene TRBV24-1 combines with J gene TRBJ2-2, with 8 bases lining up with TRBD1. Germline assignment: CDR1 KGHDR and CDR2 SFDVKD. CDR3 length equals 17 residues. The ends lost 4 bases at V and 3 bases at J; junction bases unmatched: 9. The CDR3: CATSEGEDRADTGELFF. CDR3 sequence (DNA): TGTGCCACCAGTGAAGGGGAGGACAGGGCGGACACCGGGGAGCTGTTTTTT.

Note on this clonotype: A junction end diverges from the germline sequence, so it may reflect a read error. CDR3 nucleotides: TGTGCCAGTAGACCGCCGGACGTGTCTAATTCACCCCTCTACTTT. As protein: CASRPPDVSNSPLYF. The chain has TRBV19 and TRBJ1-4; D unclear. CDR1 LNHDA and CDR2 SQIVND come from the germline V gene (reference sequence). This CDR3 has 15 residues.

This clonotype was detected a few times. The chain couples TRBV15 to TRBJ2-7; D gene ambiguous. Germline V gives CDR1 LNHNV, CDR2 YYDKDF (reference sequence). The CDR3 loop spans 12 amino acids. Deletions cut 3 bases from V and 2 bases from J, with 5 bases between. CDR3 region: CATSRDTYEQYF. The CDR3 nucleotides read TGTGCCACCAGCAGGGATACCTACGAGCAGTACTTC.

The chain joins TRBV11-2 to TRBJ1-1; D gene unclear. The CDR3 runs 11 residues. Germline values: CDR1 SGHAT, CDR2 FQNNGV. The V end was cut by 1 base, the J end by 10 bases, with 7 bases between. The CDR3 nucleotides are TGTGCCAGCAGCTTAGGGGTGGTAGCTTTCTTT. It translates to CASSLGVVAFF.

The table lists this clonotype with many counts. V and J are TRBV6-1 and TRBJ2-2; TRBD1 agrees at 7 bases. The CDR3 contains 15 residues. After removal of 5 bases from V and 6 bases from J, the junction contained 9 bases not matched to a gene. CDR1 and CDR2 from the germline V gene are MNHNS and SASEGT. The CDR3 spells CASSPGQMVSGELFF. Written as DNA, the CDR3 is TGTGCCAGCAGTCCGGGACAGATGGTCTCCGGGGAGCTGTTTTTT.

In this sample, this clonotype turned up a few times. The chain combines TRBV6-2 or TRBV6-3 with TRBJ1-1; TRBD1 matches at 8 bases. This CDR3 contains 17 residues. Looked up from germline, CDR1 is MNHEY and CDR2 is SVGEGT. V lost 2 bases, J lost 5 bases, and 13 bases stayed unmatched. The CDR3 sequence: CASSYGRQGTGRTEAFF. The DNA for the CDR3 is TGTGCCAGCAGTTACGGTAGACAGGGGACGGGTCGGACTGAAGCTTTCTTT.

The rearrangement uses TRBV11-2 and TRBJ1-6; no definite D call. Germline assignment: CDR1 SGHAT and CDR2 FQNNGV. CDR3 length equals 15 residues. Trimming removed 5 bases at V and 6 bases at J, with 14 bases between. The chain's CDR3 is CASSNPPRLNSPLHF. The DNA of the CDR3 is TGTGCCAGCAGCAACCCCCCCCGCCTTAATTCACCCCTCCACTTT.

The genes are TRBV5-1 and TRBJ2-7; D remains unclear. Trimming took 4 bases from V and 0 from J, leaving 8 bases between them. There are 13 residues in the CDR3. The germline CDR1 and CDR2 sequences are SGHRS and YFSETQ. DNA for the CDR3: TGCGCCAGCAGCATAGGCTACTCCTACGAGCAGTACTTC. Amino acids: CASSIGYSYEQYF.

The rearrangement links TRBV3-1 to TRBJ1-5; no firm D call. CDR3 size: 14 residues. The ends were cut back, 2 bases at V and 2 bases at J, with 7 bases in the middle. The germline V gene has CDR1 LGHDT and CDR2 YNNKEL (reference sequence). The CDR3 nucleotides read TGTGCCAGCAGCCAAAATTACGGCAATCAGCCCCAGCATTTT. Translation: CASSQNYGNQPQHF.

This clonotype was counted at least ten times. The rearrangement joins TRBV28 to TRBJ1-2; no clear D. The V gene's germline CDR1 is MDHEN and CDR2 SYDVKM. CDR3 length: 13 residues. Deletions cut 2 bases from V and 1 base from J, with 5 bases between. CDR3 sequence reads: CASSLRYNYGYTF. In DNA, the CDR3 is TGTGCCAGCAGTTTAAGGTATAACTATGGCTACACCTTC.

The chain is built from TRBV3-1 and TRBJ2-5, with 13 nucleotides matching TRBD2. This CDR3 spans 18 amino acids. With 2 bases clipped from V and 5 bases from J, the junction kept 11 bases outside the gene matches. In germline, CDR1 is LGHDT, CDR2 YNNKEL (reference sequence). The CDR3 protein is CASSQLLAGGPIQETQYF. The CDR3 nucleotides read TGTGCCAGCAGCCAATTACTAGCGGGAGGGCCGATTCAGGAGACCCAGTACTTC.

The chain has TRBV6-5 and TRBJ2-7, with TRBD2 identical over 9 bases. The length of the CDR3 is 17 residues. J gave up 3 bases and V 0 bases, and 9 bases lay outside the gene matches. CDR1 and CDR2 from the germline V gene are MNHEY and SVGAGI. The CDR3 nucleotides are TGTGCCAGCAGTTACTCCCCCCTAGCGGGGATTGGCTACGAGCAGTACTTC. Amino acids: CASSYSPLAGIGYEQYF.